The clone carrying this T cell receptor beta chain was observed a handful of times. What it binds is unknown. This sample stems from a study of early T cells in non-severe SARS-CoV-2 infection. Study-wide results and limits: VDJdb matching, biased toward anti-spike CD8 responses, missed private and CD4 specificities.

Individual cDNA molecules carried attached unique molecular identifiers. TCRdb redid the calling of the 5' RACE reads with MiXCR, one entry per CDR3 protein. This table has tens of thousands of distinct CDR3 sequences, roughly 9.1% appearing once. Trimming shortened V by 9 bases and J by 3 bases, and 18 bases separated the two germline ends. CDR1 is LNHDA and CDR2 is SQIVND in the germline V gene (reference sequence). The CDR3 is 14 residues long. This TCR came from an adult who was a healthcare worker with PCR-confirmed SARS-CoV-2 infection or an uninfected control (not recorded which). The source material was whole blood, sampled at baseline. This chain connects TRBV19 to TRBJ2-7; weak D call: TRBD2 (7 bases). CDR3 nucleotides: TGTGCCAGCCAACCGGGGGGCGGAAGCTACGAGCAGTACTTC. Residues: CASQPGGGSYEQYF.